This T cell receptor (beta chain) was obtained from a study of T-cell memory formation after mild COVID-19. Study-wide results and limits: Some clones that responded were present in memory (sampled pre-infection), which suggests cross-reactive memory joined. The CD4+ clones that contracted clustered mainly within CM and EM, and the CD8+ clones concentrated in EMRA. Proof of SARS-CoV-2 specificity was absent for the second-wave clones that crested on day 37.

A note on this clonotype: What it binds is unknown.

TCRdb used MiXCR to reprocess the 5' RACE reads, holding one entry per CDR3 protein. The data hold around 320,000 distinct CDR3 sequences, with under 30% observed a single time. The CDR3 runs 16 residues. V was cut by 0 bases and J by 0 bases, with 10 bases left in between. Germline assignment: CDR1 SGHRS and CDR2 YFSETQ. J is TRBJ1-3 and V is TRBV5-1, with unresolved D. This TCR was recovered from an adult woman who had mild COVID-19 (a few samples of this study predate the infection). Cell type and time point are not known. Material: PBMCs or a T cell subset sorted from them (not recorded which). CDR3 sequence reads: CASSLVSVFSGNTIYF. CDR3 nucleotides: TGCGCCAGCAGCTTGGTCTCGGTTTTCTCTGGAAACACCATATATTTT.